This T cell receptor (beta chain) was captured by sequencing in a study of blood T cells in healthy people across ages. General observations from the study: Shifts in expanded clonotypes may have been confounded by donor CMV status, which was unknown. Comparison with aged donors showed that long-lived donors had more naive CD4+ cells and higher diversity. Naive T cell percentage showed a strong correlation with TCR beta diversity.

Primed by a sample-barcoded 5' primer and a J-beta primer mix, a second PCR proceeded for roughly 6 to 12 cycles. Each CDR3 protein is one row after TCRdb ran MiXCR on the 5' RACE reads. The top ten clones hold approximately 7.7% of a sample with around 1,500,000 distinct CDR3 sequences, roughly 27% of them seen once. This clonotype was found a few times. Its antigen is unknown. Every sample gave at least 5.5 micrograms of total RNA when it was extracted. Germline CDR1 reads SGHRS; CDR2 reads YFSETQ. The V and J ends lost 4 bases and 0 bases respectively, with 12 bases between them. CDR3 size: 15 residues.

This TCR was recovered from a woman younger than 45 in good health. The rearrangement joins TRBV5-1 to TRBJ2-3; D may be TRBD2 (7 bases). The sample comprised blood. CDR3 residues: CASSPEGGSTDTQYF. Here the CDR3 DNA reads TGCGCCAGCAGCCCGGAGGGGGGGAGCACAGATACGCAGTATTTT.